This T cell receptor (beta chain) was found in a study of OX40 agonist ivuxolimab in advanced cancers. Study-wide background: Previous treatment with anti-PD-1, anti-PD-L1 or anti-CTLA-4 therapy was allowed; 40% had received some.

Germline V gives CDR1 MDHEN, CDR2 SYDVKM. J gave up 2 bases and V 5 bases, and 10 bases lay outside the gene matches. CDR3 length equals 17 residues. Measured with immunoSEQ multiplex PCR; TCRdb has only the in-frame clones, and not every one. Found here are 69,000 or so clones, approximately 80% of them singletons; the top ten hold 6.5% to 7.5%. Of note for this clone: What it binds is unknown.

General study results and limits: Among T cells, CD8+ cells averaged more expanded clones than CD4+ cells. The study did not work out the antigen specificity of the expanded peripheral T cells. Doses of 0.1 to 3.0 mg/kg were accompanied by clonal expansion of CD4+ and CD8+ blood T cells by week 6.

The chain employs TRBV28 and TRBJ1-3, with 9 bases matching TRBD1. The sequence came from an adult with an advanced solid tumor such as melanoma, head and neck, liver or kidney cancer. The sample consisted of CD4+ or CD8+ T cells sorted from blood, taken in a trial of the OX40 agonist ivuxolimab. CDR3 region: CASSAPGQGSTGNTIYF. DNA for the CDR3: TGTGCCAGCAGTGCCCCGGGACAGGGCTCAACTGGAAACACCATATATTTT.